Listed below are T cell receptor beta chains from one sample, sequenced in a study of blood T cell repertoires in COVID-19. Measured with immunoSEQ multiplex PCR; TCRdb has only the in-frame clones, and not every one. The sample lists around 260,000 clones, approximately 90% occurring once. The sample taken for sequencing was peripheral blood. The source is a man aged 25-45 years with acute or convalescent COVID-19. The CDR3 runs from the conserved cysteine through the conserved F or W. D genes are given only for firm matches. Only some rows state a clone size, as once, few, many or a class for expanded clones.

j_call clone_size d_call v_call cdr3_nt cdr3_aa
TRBJ1-2 - - TRBV5-1 TGCGCCAGCAGCCTCCTTGGGGGCCAGGGCTCCTATGGCTACACCTTC CASSLLGGQGSYGYTF
TRBJ1-1 - - TRBV18 TGTGCCAGCTCACCTACACAACAGATGAACACTGAAGCTTTCTTT CASSPTQQMNTEAFF
TRBJ2-5 - - TRBV12-5 TGTGCTAGTGGTTTGGTACTAAGACGACAAGAGACCCAGTACTTC CASGLVLRRQETQYF
TRBJ2-1 - - TRBV6-1 TGTGCCAGCAGTGAAGCTTGGGCGTCGTACAATGAGCAGTTCTTC CASSEAWASYNEQFF
TRBJ1-1 - - TRBV19 TGTGCCAGTAGCCGAGGAGCAGACCTCGCAATGAACACTGAAGCTTTCTTT CASSRGADLAMNTEAFF
TRBJ2-7 - - TRBV19 TGTGCCAGTAGTATCGATTCTATCGGGGAGCAGTACTTC CASSIDSIGEQYF
TRBJ2-1 - TRBD1 TRBV27 TGTGCCAGCAGTTTTCCCCGGACAGGGGAGGGGAATGAGCAGTTCTTC CASSFPRTGEGNEQFF
TRBJ1-4 once TRBD1 TRBV5-1 TGCGCCAGCAAGTTCGGGACAGCATTTAATGAAAAACTGTTTTTT CASKFGTAFNEKLFF
TRBJ2-1 - - TRBV6-4 TGTGCCAGCAGTCCCGCCCGAGGTCGGGGTGAGCAGTTCTTC CASSPARGRGEQFF
TRBJ2-5 many - TRBV29-1 TGCAGCGTCGCCGAGCGAGTCCAAGAGACCCAGTACTTC CSVAERVQETQYF
TRBJ2-7 - TRBD2 TRBV27 TGTGCCAGCAGGCTAGCGGGAGCCTACGAGCAGTACTTC CASRLAGAYEQYF
TRBJ2-2 - TRBD2 TRBV4-1 TGCGCCACCCGGGGGGGGCAGAGCAACACCGGGGAGCTGTTTTTT CATRGGQSNTGELFF
TRBJ1-2 - TRBD1 TRBV5-1 TGCGCCAGCAGCTTGGAGGGGTTTAACAGGGGGGATTCTAACTATGGCTACACCTTC CASSLEGFNRGDSNYGYTF
TRBJ1-1 - - TRBV28 TGTGCCAGCAGTTCCCCGGGGTGGTCAAGATCCACTGAAGCTTTCTTT CASSSPGWSRSTEAFF
TRBJ1-3 - - TRBV29-1 TGCAGCGTTGACGTTTCCAACACCATATATTTT CSVDVSNTIYF
TRBJ1-1 - - TRBV11-3 TGTGCCAGCAGCTTGGGTTGGAGGGACGGCACTGAAGCTTTCTTT CASSLGWRDGTEAFF
TRBJ2-5 - - TRBV7-9 TGTGCCAGCAGCTACCCGGGGAATCCAGAGACCCAGTACTTC CASSYPGNPETQYF
TRBJ2-2 - TRBD1 TRBV5-6 TGTGCCAGCAGAACACAGGGGTTTAGCACCGGGGAGCTGTTTTTT CASRTQGFSTGELFF
TRBJ2-7 - - TRBV11-2 TGTGCCAGCAGCGGGGGGTTATCCTACGAGCAGTACTTC CASSGGLSYEQYF
TRBJ2-3 - - TRBV5-1 TGCGCCAGCAGTATCGAACTGGATACGCAGTATTTT CASSIELDTQYF
TRBJ1-2 - - TRBV5-4 TGTGCCAGCAGCTTGGCTAGTACGCGGGGCCTGAATGGCTACACCTTC CASSLASTRGLNGYTF
TRBJ2-7 - TRBD1 TRBV7-7 TGTGCTAGCAGCTTGGGACAGGGCAGAGGCGAGCAGTACTTC CASSLGQGRGEQYF
TRBJ1-5 - TRBD1 TRBV24-1 TGTGCCACCAGAGGAGGACAGGCCGGGGAGCCCCAGCATTTT CATRGGQAGEPQHF
TRBJ2-5 - TRBD2 TRBV5-1 TGCGCCAGCAGCATACTAGCGGGGAGGGAAGAGACCCAGTACTTC CASSILAGREETQYF
TRBJ1-1 - - TRBV27 TGTGCCAGCAGTTTAATCCCGTACACTGAAGCTTTCTTT CASSLIPYTEAFF
TRBJ2-1 - TRBD2 TRBV7-2 TGTGCCAGCAGGCGAGGACTAGCGGGGTACAATGAGCAGTTCTTC CASRRGLAGYNEQFF
TRBJ1-2 - TRBD1 TRBV6-6 TGTGCCACCCGGACAGGGGAGTACTATGGCTACACCTTC CATRTGEYYGYTF
TRBJ1-5 - - TRBV6-1 TGTGCCAGCAGTGAGTCCCAACAGCACAATCAGCCCCAGCATTTT CASSESQQHNQPQHF
TRBJ1-6 - - TRBV9 TGTGCCAGCAGCCCGACGGGGGTCCCTAGTCATAATTCACCCCTCCACTTT CASSPTGVPSHNSPLHF
TRBJ2-2 - - TRBV24-1 TGTGCCACCACCGGAGGGGGCGTGGGGACCGGGGAGCTGTTTTTT CATTGGGVGTGELFF
TRBJ2-1 - - TRBV25-1 TGTGCCAGCAGTGAACCTGTTTATAATGAGCAGTTCTTC CASSEPVYNEQFF
TRBJ1-1 - - TRBV6-6 TGTGCCAGCAGTCACGGGATTAACACTGAAGCTTTCTTT CASSHGINTEAFF
TRBJ1-6 - TRBD1 TRBV10-2 TGCGCCAGCAGTCATCCGACAGGGATTGGTTCACCCCTCCACTTT CASSHPTGIGSPLHF
TRBJ2-4 once TRBD1 TRBV13 TGTGCCAGCAGGGTGACAGGGAAAAAAAACATTCAGTACTTC CASRVTGKKNIQYF
TRBJ2-7 - TRBD2 TRBV12-5 TGTGCTAGTGGTCCGCGCGGTGGGGGGGTGTACTACGAGCAGTACTTC CASGPRGGGVYYEQYF
TRBJ2-5 - - TRBV6-6 TGTGCCAGCAGTTACCGTCGGGGTAGATCGGGGGAGACCCAGTACTTC CASSYRRGRSGETQYF
TRBJ1-5 few - TRBV7-9 TGTGCCAGCAGCTTAGGTGCGGGTGGGGGCAATCAGCCCCAGCATTTT CASSLGAGGGNQPQHF
TRBJ1-2 - - TRBV6-6 TGTGCCAGCAGTCGCGAGGATAAGAGCTATGGCTACACCTTC CASSREDKSYGYTF
TRBJ2-3 - TRBD1 TRBV6-1 TGTGCCAGCAGTGAAGCAGGGACAGGGTCATATACGCAGTATTTT CASSEAGTGSYTQYF
TRBJ1-1 once - TRBV28 TGTGCCAGCAGTTTTTTCGAGAGGAGGACTGAAGCTTTCTTT CASSFFERRTEAFF
TRBJ2-7 - TRBD1 TRBV6-5 TGTGCCAGCAGTTACGCCCGGGACAGGGTCAACGAGCAGTACTTC CASSYARDRVNEQYF
TRBJ2-7 - - TRBV6-5 TGTGCCAGCAGTTACCCGACAGCTCCCCTCGACGAGCAGTACTTC CASSYPTAPLDEQYF
TRBJ1-6 few TRBD1 TRBV7-8 TGTGCCAGCAGCTTAATACGGGGTGGGACAGGGCCGCAGTCGACTAATTCACCCCTCCACTTT CASSLIRGGTGPQSTNSPLHF
TRBJ2-3 - TRBD2 TRBV3-1/TRBV3-2 TGTGCCAGCAGACTCTGGAGTAGCGGGGGGGCCCCCACAGATACGCAGTATTTT CASRLWSSGGAPTDTQYF
TRBJ1-6 - - TRBV5-1 TGCGCCAGCAGCTTGCGGACAGATAATTCACCCCTCCACTTT CASSLRTDNSPLHF
TRBJ2-7 - TRBD2 TRBV4-2 TGTGCCAGCAGCCAAGGGGGTACTAGCGGGGGTGTTCACGAGCAGTACTTC CASSQGGTSGGVHEQYF
TRBJ1-3 - - TRBV7-2 TGTGCCAGCAGCTCTTATTTCTCTGGAAACACCATATATTTT CASSSYFSGNTIYF
TRBJ1-2 - TRBD1 TRBV7-3 TGTGCCAGCAGCTTAGGGACAGGGGCTAATGGCTACACCTTC CASSLGTGANGYTF
TRBJ2-7 - TRBD1 TRBV24-1 TGTGCCACCAGTGATGCCCCTAGGACAGGGGGCTACGAGCAGTACTTC CATSDAPRTGGYEQYF
TRBJ1-2 - TRBD1 TRBV4-2 TGTGCCAGCAGCCAAGGGGACAGGGAATACCGTGGCTACACCTTC CASSQGDREYRGYTF
TRBJ2-1 once TRBD2 TRBV28 TGTGCCACCGGGAGGGGGGGCCTCCTTAATGAGCAGTTCTTC CATGRGGLLNEQFF
TRBJ2-3 - - TRBV19 TGTGCCAGTGGTGGGACATACCCTAGCACAGATACGCAGTATTTT CASGGTYPSTDTQYF
TRBJ1-2 - - TRBV12-5 TGTGCTAGTGGTTTGCCCATCTTC CASGLPIF
TRBJ1-2 - TRBD1 TRBV7-9 TGTGCCAGCAGCCTATCATGGACAGGGGCAAACTATGGCTACACCTTC CASSLSWTGANYGYTF
TRBJ2-7 - - TRBV27 TGTGCCAGCTCCTCCCCCGGGTTTGGTCACGAGCAGTACTTC CASSSPGFGHEQYF